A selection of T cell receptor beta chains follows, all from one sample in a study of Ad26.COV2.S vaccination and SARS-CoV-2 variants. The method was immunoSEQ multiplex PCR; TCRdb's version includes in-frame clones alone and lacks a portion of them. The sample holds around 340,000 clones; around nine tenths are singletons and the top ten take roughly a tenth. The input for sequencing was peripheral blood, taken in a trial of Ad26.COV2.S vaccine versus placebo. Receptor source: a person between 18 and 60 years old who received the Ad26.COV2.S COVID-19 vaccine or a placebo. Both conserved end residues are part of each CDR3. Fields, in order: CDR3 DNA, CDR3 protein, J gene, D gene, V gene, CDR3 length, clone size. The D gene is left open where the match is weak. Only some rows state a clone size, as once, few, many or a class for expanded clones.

CDR3 DNA: TGTGCCAGCAGCTACTACGGTGGCACAGATACGCAGTATTTT
CDR3 protein: CASSYYGGTDTQYF
J gene: TRBJ2-3
D gene: .
V gene: TRBV7-8
CDR3 length: 14
clone size: .

CDR3 DNA: TGTGCCAGTGGGAGGGGCTCCTACGAGCAGTACTTC
CDR3 protein: CASGRGSYEQYF
J gene: TRBJ2-7
D gene: TRBD2
V gene: TRBV6-5
CDR3 length: 12
clone size: .

CDR3 DNA: TGTGCCAGCAGCCAAGATGGGGGGGGCCTGGGTACTGAAGCTTTCTTT
CDR3 protein: CASSQDGGGLGTEAFF
J gene: TRBJ1-1
D gene: .
V gene: TRBV14
CDR3 length: 16
clone size: .

CDR3 DNA: TGTGCCAGCAGCTCTGCCCCCAACAGGGGACTGCGGGAAAAACTGTTTTTT
CDR3 protein: CASSSAPNRGLREKLFF
J gene: TRBJ1-4
D gene: TRBD1
V gene: TRBV11-2
CDR3 length: 17
clone size: .

CDR3 DNA: TGTGCCAGCAGCCTCGATTGGCAGCCAAGCACAGATACGCAGTATTTT
CDR3 protein: CASSLDWQPSTDTQYF
J gene: TRBJ2-3
D gene: .
V gene: TRBV5-4
CDR3 length: 16
clone size: few

CDR3 DNA: TGTGCCAGCAGCTTAGCGCTAGCGGGGAGCTCCTACGAGCAGTACTTC
CDR3 protein: CASSLALAGSSYEQYF
J gene: TRBJ2-7
D gene: TRBD2
V gene: TRBV7-2
CDR3 length: 16
clone size: .

CDR3 DNA: TGTGCCAGCAGTCGGGGGGGGTCCTCTGGAAACACCATATATTTT
CDR3 protein: CASSRGGSSGNTIYF
J gene: TRBJ1-3
D gene: .
V gene: TRBV27
CDR3 length: 15
clone size: few

CDR3 DNA: TGTGCCAGCAGCTCCGGGACAGGGGGCATGTCCCAGCATTTT
CDR3 protein: CASSSGTGGMSQHF
J gene: TRBJ1-5
D gene: TRBD1
V gene: TRBV5-5
CDR3 length: 14
clone size: .

CDR3 DNA: TGTGCCAGTGGCCCGGACTGGAATGAAAAACTGTTTTTT
CDR3 protein: CASGPDWNEKLFF
J gene: TRBJ1-4
D gene: .
V gene: TRBV19
CDR3 length: 13
clone size: .

CDR3 DNA: TGTGCCAGTACCCTGGTCCAGAACACTGAAGCTTTCTTT
CDR3 protein: CASTLVQNTEAFF
J gene: TRBJ1-1
D gene: .
V gene: TRBV19
CDR3 length: 13
clone size: .

CDR3 DNA: TGTGCCAGTAGTTACAGGGAGGGGCAGCCCCAGCATTTT
CDR3 protein: CASSYREGQPQHF
J gene: TRBJ1-5
D gene: .
V gene: TRBV19
CDR3 length: 13
clone size: .

CDR3 DNA: TGTGCCAGCAGGCTGGGGGACGAGCAGTACTTC
CDR3 protein: CASRLGDEQYF
J gene: TRBJ2-7
D gene: .
V gene: TRBV25-1
CDR3 length: 11
clone size: .

CDR3 DNA: TGTGCCAGCAGAGCCGGGGCGACGGGCACAGATACGCAGTATTTT
CDR3 protein: CASRAGATGTDTQYF
J gene: TRBJ2-3
D gene: .
V gene: TRBV6-5
CDR3 length: 15
clone size: .

CDR3 DNA: TGTGCCAGCAGCGTAGCGGGCCCATCCAAAAACATTCAGTACTTC
CDR3 protein: CASSVAGPSKNIQYF
J gene: TRBJ2-4
D gene: TRBD2
V gene: TRBV5-4
CDR3 length: 15
clone size: .

CDR3 DNA: TGTGCCAGCGCCGGGACAGGGGGAAGTTCCGGGGAGCTGTTTTTT
CDR3 protein: CASAGTGGSSGELFF
J gene: TRBJ2-2
D gene: TRBD1
V gene: TRBV2
CDR3 length: 15
clone size: .

CDR3 DNA: TGTGCCAGCAGTGCTGGGGACCTTACATCGGGAAACACCATATATTTT
CDR3 protein: CASSAGDLTSGNTIYF
J gene: TRBJ1-3
D gene: .
V gene: TRBV2
CDR3 length: 16
clone size: .

CDR3 DNA: TGTGCCAGCAGGGGACTAGCGGATAATGAGCAGTTCTTC
CDR3 protein: CASRGLADNEQFF
J gene: TRBJ2-1
D gene: TRBD2
V gene: TRBV27
CDR3 length: 13
clone size: .

CDR3 DNA: TGTGCCAGCAGCTTAGGGGACAGGGTCGGGGAGCTGTTTTTT
CDR3 protein: CASSLGDRVGELFF
J gene: TRBJ2-2
D gene: TRBD1
V gene: TRBV7-2
CDR3 length: 14
clone size: .

CDR3 DNA: TGTGCCACCAGCAGAGGCCGTACAGCGAACACTGAAGCTTTCTTT
CDR3 protein: CATSRGRTANTEAFF
J gene: TRBJ1-1
D gene: .
V gene: TRBV15
CDR3 length: 15
clone size: .

CDR3 DNA: TGTGCCAGCAGCTTAGGTCAGAGGCCTTCACCCCTCCACTTT
CDR3 protein: CASSLGQRPSPLHF
J gene: TRBJ1-6
D gene: .
V gene: TRBV7-8
CDR3 length: 14
clone size: .

CDR3 DNA: TGTGCCAGCAGCCCGGACAGAAGCTCTGGAAACACCATATATTTT
CDR3 protein: CASSPDRSSGNTIYF
J gene: TRBJ1-3
D gene: .
V gene: TRBV7-2
CDR3 length: 15
clone size: few

CDR3 DNA: TGTGCCAGCAGCTTAGCGAAGGTGGGGGGGTGGCAGTACTTC
CDR3 protein: CASSLAKVGGWQYF
J gene: TRBJ2-7
D gene: TRBD2
V gene: TRBV7-2
CDR3 length: 14
clone size: .

CDR3 DNA: TGTGCCAGCAGTCCCCCCGAGGGGGGCTACACCTTC
CDR3 protein: CASSPPEGGYTF
J gene: TRBJ1-2
D gene: .
V gene: TRBV6-5
CDR3 length: 12
clone size: .

CDR3 DNA: TGTGCCAGCTCACCACACAGGGATCCCACAGATACGCAGTATTTT
CDR3 protein: CASSPHRDPTDTQYF
J gene: TRBJ2-3
D gene: .
V gene: TRBV18
CDR3 length: 15
clone size: .

CDR3 DNA: TGTGCCAGCAGCTCCCTAGGCAGGGGGGGTGAAAAACTGTTTTTT
CDR3 protein: CASSSLGRGGEKLFF
J gene: TRBJ1-4
D gene: TRBD1
V gene: TRBV7-2
CDR3 length: 15
clone size: .

CDR3 DNA: TGTGCCAGCAGGCCACAGGGGTACGAGCAGTACTTC
CDR3 protein: CASRPQGYEQYF
J gene: TRBJ2-7
D gene: TRBD1
V gene: TRBV6-5
CDR3 length: 12
clone size: .

CDR3 DNA: TGTGCCAGCAGCTTAGGGCAGGGGAGCTCTGGAAACACCATATATTTT
CDR3 protein: CASSLGQGSSGNTIYF
J gene: TRBJ1-3
D gene: .
V gene: TRBV7-3
CDR3 length: 16
clone size: once

CDR3 DNA: TGTGCCAGCAGTCGCTCCCAGAGTGAAGCTTTCTTT
CDR3 protein: CASSRSQSEAFF
J gene: TRBJ1-1
D gene: .
V gene: TRBV28
CDR3 length: 12
clone size: .

CDR3 DNA: TGTGCTAGCAGCTTAGTCGGGGGGCGGACAGATACGCAGTATTTT
CDR3 protein: CASSLVGGRTDTQYF
J gene: TRBJ2-3
D gene: .
V gene: TRBV7-7
CDR3 length: 15
clone size: .

CDR3 DNA: TGCGCCAGCAGCTGGGGGACAGGGATTGATGAAGCTTTCTTT
CDR3 protein: CASSWGTGIDEAFF
J gene: TRBJ1-1
D gene: TRBD1
V gene: TRBV5-1
CDR3 length: 14
clone size: .

CDR3 DNA: TGTGCCAGCAGCTCACAGGGTTACGAGCAGTACTTC
CDR3 protein: CASSSQGYEQYF
J gene: TRBJ2-7
D gene: .
V gene: TRBV12-3/TRBV12-4
CDR3 length: 12
clone size: few

CDR3 DNA: TGTGCCACCAGTGATTCTGCCGACACCCCGGGGGAGACCCAGTACTTC
CDR3 protein: CATSDSADTPGETQYF
J gene: TRBJ2-5
D gene: .
V gene: TRBV24-1
CDR3 length: 16
clone size: .

CDR3 DNA: TGTGCCACCAGTGACCGGGGGGCCACGTACAATGAGCAGTTCTTC
CDR3 protein: CATSDRGATYNEQFF
J gene: TRBJ2-1
D gene: .
V gene: TRBV24-1
CDR3 length: 15
clone size: .

CDR3 DNA: TGTGCCAGCAATGATCTCTACAATGAGCAGTTCTTC
CDR3 protein: CASNDLYNEQFF
J gene: TRBJ2-1
D gene: .
V gene: TRBV2
CDR3 length: 12
clone size: .

CDR3 DNA: TGTGCCAGCAGTTGGGGGACTGAAGCTTTCTTT
CDR3 protein: CASSWGTEAFF
J gene: TRBJ1-1
D gene: .
V gene: TRBV28
CDR3 length: 11
clone size: .

CDR3 DNA: TGCGCCAGCAGCCAAGATCGGTCTAGCGGGTGGAGCTCCTACGAGCAGTACTTC
CDR3 protein: CASSQDRSSGWSSYEQYF
J gene: TRBJ2-7
D gene: TRBD2
V gene: TRBV4-3
CDR3 length: 18
clone size: .

CDR3 DNA: TGTGCCAGCTCACCAGGGTTGAACACTGAAGCTTTCTTT
CDR3 protein: CASSPGLNTEAFF
J gene: TRBJ1-1
D gene: .
V gene: TRBV18
CDR3 length: 13
clone size: .

CDR3 DNA: TGCGCCAGCAGTTCCCAGGGACCCGGGGAGCTGTTTTTT
CDR3 protein: CASSSQGPGELFF
J gene: TRBJ2-2
D gene: .
V gene: TRBV10-2
CDR3 length: 13
clone size: many

CDR3 DNA: TGTGCCAGTCAGGGTGCCTCTGGAAACACCATATATTTT
CDR3 protein: CASQGASGNTIYF
J gene: TRBJ1-3
D gene: .
V gene: TRBV28
CDR3 length: 13
clone size: .

CDR3 DNA: TGTGCCAGCAGCTTAGTGGAGGCCCCTCAGCCCCAGCATTTT
CDR3 protein: CASSLVEAPQPQHF
J gene: TRBJ1-5
D gene: .
V gene: TRBV7-2
CDR3 length: 14
clone size: .

CDR3 DNA: TGTGCCAGCAGCCCGCCGCTAGGGGTCCCCCATGGCTACACCTTC
CDR3 protein: CASSPPLGVPHGYTF
J gene: TRBJ1-2
D gene: .
V gene: TRBV14
CDR3 length: 15
clone size: .

CDR3 DNA: TGTGCCAGCTCACCAACAGGGGGCGCAGAGACCCAGTACTTC
CDR3 protein: CASSPTGGAETQYF
J gene: TRBJ2-5
D gene: TRBD1
V gene: TRBV18
CDR3 length: 14
clone size: .

CDR3 DNA: TGCAGCGTTGAAGACCCGGACAGGGTCGAGGCCAACGTCCTGACTTTC
CDR3 protein: CSVEDPDRVEANVLTF
J gene: TRBJ2-6
D gene: TRBD1
V gene: TRBV29-1
CDR3 length: 16
clone size: once

CDR3 DNA: TGTGCCAGCAATAACGGTGGGGCGCTGGGTGAAAAACTGTTTTTT
CDR3 protein: CASNNGGALGEKLFF
J gene: TRBJ1-4
D gene: .
V gene: TRBV2
CDR3 length: 15
clone size: .

CDR3 DNA: TGTGCCATCAGCCGGACAGGGGCCGAGGGTCAGCCCCAGCATTTT
CDR3 protein: CAISRTGAEGQPQHF
J gene: TRBJ1-5
D gene: TRBD1
V gene: TRBV10-3
CDR3 length: 15
clone size: .

CDR3 DNA: TGTGCCAGCTCACTCAACACCGGGGAGCTGTTTTTT
CDR3 protein: CASSLNTGELFF
J gene: TRBJ2-2
D gene: .
V gene: TRBV18
CDR3 length: 12
clone size: .